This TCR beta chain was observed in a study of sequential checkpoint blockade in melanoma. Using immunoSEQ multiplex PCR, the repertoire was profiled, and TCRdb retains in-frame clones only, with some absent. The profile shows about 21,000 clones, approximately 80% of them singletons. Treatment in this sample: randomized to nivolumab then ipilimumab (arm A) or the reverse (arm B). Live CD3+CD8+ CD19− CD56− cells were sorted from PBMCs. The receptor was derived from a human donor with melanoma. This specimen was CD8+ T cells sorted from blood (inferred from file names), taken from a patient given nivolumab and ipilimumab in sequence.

The CDR3 sequence: CASSGSPLTGFYEQYF. CDR3 DNA: TGTGCCAGCAGTGGATCCCCCCTGACAGGGTTCTACGAGCAGTACTTC. This chain joins TRBV28 and TRBJ2-7, with TRBD1 matching over 7 bases. Germline-derived CDR1 and CDR2 are MDHEN and SYDVKM. J was trimmed by 3 bases and V by 5 bases; bases with no gene match: 13. The CDR3 totals 16 residues.